This TCR beta chain was found in a study of T cell changes during pregnancy in multiple sclerosis. The method was immunoSEQ multiplex PCR; TCRdb's version includes in-frame clones alone and lacks a portion of them. Of fewer than 65,000 clones in the sample, 80% to 95% are singletons; the top ten hold roughly 0.4%. The clonotype originates from a female donor with multiple sclerosis, enrolled in a pregnancy study. The sample in question was CD4+ T cells from peripheral blood mononuclear cells, obtained after pregnancy.

This chain's CDR3 is CASSLVFTRDRDYGYTF. The CDR3 DNA reads as TGTGCCAGCAGCTTAGTCTTTACCCGGGACAGGGACTATGGCTACACCTTC. V is TRBV7-9 and J is TRBJ1-2, with TRBD1 matching 9 bases. The germline V gene has CDR1 SEHNR and CDR2 FQNEAQ (reference sequence). J lost 3 bases, V lost 1 base, and 9 bases had no gene match. This CDR3 is 17 amino acids long.